These T cell receptor beta chains were read from a single sample in a study of cytomegalovirus exposure and HLA in healthy donors. TCRdb's copy holds only in-frame clones and misses some; the assay was immunoSEQ multiplex PCR. Among 110,000 to 150,000 clones, 72% were seen once, and the ten largest hold roughly 2.1%. Sequenced: PBMCs. These receptors were obtained from a man aged 35 to 55 in good health and CMV-seronegative. The CDR3 runs from the conserved cysteine through the conserved F or W. Each record gives: J gene, V gene, clone size, CDR3 protein. The size field is filled for only some rows; it gives once, few, many or a size class.

TRBJ2-7 TRBV29-1 NA CSVARTSDSYEQYF
TRBJ1-4 TRBV5-6 NA CASSSLMGGPNEKLFF
TRBJ2-2 TRBV6-5 NA CASSYTNRRTGELFF
TRBJ2-6 TRBV6-1 NA CASSEAFRTHSGANVLTF
TRBJ1-2 TRBV19 NA CASGDRLGSSYGYTF
TRBJ1-1 TRBV28 few CASFDRGHRAFF
TRBJ1-4 TRBV15 NA CATSRDLNRENEKLFF
TRBJ2-7 TRBV6-5 NA CASSAGYEQYF
TRBJ2-1 TRBV4-1 NA CASSQEESSYNEQFF
TRBJ1-5 TRBV6-1 NA CASSAPRGYSNQPQHF
TRBJ2-7 TRBV28 NA CASSLYSGTGSYEQYF
TRBJ1-1 TRBV6-5 NA CASRLSPTGLTEAFF
TRBJ2-4 TRBV5-4 NA CASSFIGEAKNIQYF
TRBJ1-2 TRBV2 NA CASSDHSNYGYTF
TRBJ2-3 TRBV27 NA CASSLGRNTDTQYF
TRBJ2-2 TRBV9 NA CASSVRSGTGELFF